Detailed here is one TCR beta chain. Its target is not known. Noted time point: week 35, safety follow-up. Doses of 300 ug of mutant IDH1 20-mer peptide were given with topical imiquimod. These data come from a study of a mutant IDH1 vaccine in newly diagnosed glioma. At the level of the study: The therapy given earlier, which was standard therapy, consisted of radiotherapy, temozolomide, or both, and most of the patients received both. Study observations and caveats: The occurrence of vaccine-induced immune responses was seen in around 94% of patients.

Assay used: immunoSEQ multiplex PCR; TCRdb lists only in-frame clones, some missing. In the table there are about 32,000 clones, around 73% of which are singletons. This TCR was recovered from a woman aged 40 to 50 with glioma. Sample: PBMCs, taken from a glioma patient whose treatment included an IDH1 peptide vaccine.

The CDR3 here is CASSATSGGADEQFF. CDR3 DNA sequence: TGTGCCAGCAGTGCGACTAGCGGGGGGGCCGATGAGCAGTTCTTC. The rearrangement uses TRBV6-1 and TRBJ2-1, with TRBD2 matching over 14 bases. The junction had 4 bases not matched to a gene; V was cut back by 4 bases and J by 8 bases. The CDR3 is made up of 15 amino acids. The germline gives CDR1 MNHNS, CDR2 SASEGT.